This TCR beta chain was sequenced in a study of post-analysis software for immune sequencing data. With 1 base removed from V and 3 bases from J, the gap between germline ends came to 18 bases. There are 17 residues in the CDR3. Looked up from germline, CDR1 is KGHSH and CDR2 is LQKENI. Study outcomes and limitations: Five TRBV segments, TRBV5-6, TRBV5-1 and TRBV20-1 among them, were found more frequent in patients than controls.

TCR beta libraries were prepared from cDNA with unique molecular identifiers. MiXCR, run by TCRdb on the PCR reads, gives a single entry per CDR3 protein. The top ten hold approximately 4.3% of the sample, which has 750,000 to 950,000 distinct CDR3 sequences, 53% seen once. A remark on this clonotype: Its antigen is not identified.

The sequence was obtained from a girl aged 5 to 17 with multiple sclerosis. The J gene is TRBJ1-1, the V gene TRBV18, with D maybe TRBD1 (5 bases). The sequencing sample was made of blood. CDR3 amino acids: CASSPRQLVSPDTEAFF. The CDR3 nucleotides are TGTGCCAGCTCACCACGACAGCTCGTTAGCCCTGACACTGAAGCTTTCTTT.